Shown below are 7 T cell receptor beta chains from a single sample sequenced in a study of shared clonotypes between healthy human individuals. Using immunoSEQ multiplex PCR, the repertoire was profiled, and TCRdb retains in-frame clones only, with some absent. The sample has a few million clones, over 90% seen once. The sequencing sample was made of naive CD4+ T cells from PBMCs. The subset is: CD45RA+ positively selected. The source of these receptors is a man aged 18-30 years in good health. Some clones in this sample may be carry-over from other donors' samples.

Notes on this clone: At the DNA level, this CDR3 is encoded by other sequences in the same sample as well. The chain is built from TRBV19 and TRBJ2-2, with TRBD2 matching over 7 bases. J gave up 0 bases and V 3 bases, and 1 base lay outside the gene matches. The V gene's germline CDR1 is LNHDA and CDR2 SQIVND (reference sequence). The CDR3 loop spans 15 amino acids. The CDR3 DNA reads as TGTGCCAGTAGTATTCTAGCGGCGAACACCGGGGAGCTGTTTTTT. It encodes CASSILAANTGELFF. Combining the CDR3 with reference TRBV19 and TRBJ2-2 gives the whole variable domain DGGITQSPKYLFRKEGQNVTLSCEQNLNHDAMYWYRQDPGQGLRLIYYSQIVNDFQKGDIAEGYSVSREKKESFPLTVTSAQKNPTAFYLCASSILAANTGELFFGEGSRLTVL.

The V gene is TRBV29-1, the J gene TRBJ2-5; D gene ambiguous. Germline V gene lookup returns CDR1 SQVTM and CDR2 ANQGSEA. V was clipped by 3 bases and J by 4 bases, with 12 bases between them. This CDR3 comprises 13 residues. CDR3 residues: CSVDPAVRETQYF. The CDR3 nucleotides read TGCAGCGTTGACCCCGCCGTCAGAGAGACCCAGTACTTC.

The rearrangement joins TRBV5-1 to TRBJ2-7; 7 bases map to TRBD1. The germline V gene has CDR1 SGHRS and CDR2 YFSETQ. J was trimmed by 0 bases and V by 3 bases; bases with no gene match: 6. The CDR3 spans 15 residues. In nucleotides, the CDR3 is TGCGCCAGCAGCTACCCCGGACAGGCCTCCTACGAGCAGTACTTC. Its translation: CASSYPGQASYEQYF.

The J gene is TRBJ1-1, the V gene TRBV29-1, with a possible D match to TRBD1 (5 bases). This CDR3 region has 14 residues. Germline lookup yields CDR1 SQVTM and CDR2 ANQGSEA. Trimming removed 2 bases from V and 1 base from J, with 11 bases in between. This chain's CDR3 is CSVEQGPTNTEAFF. In DNA form, the CDR3 reads TGCAGCGTTGAACAGGGACCTACGAACACTGAAGCTTTCTTT.

The CDR3 DNA reads TGTGCCAGCAGTTTAGGGACAGGGTACCATCAGCCCCAGCATTTT. Translated: CASSLGTGYHQPQHF. This chain joins TRBV28 and TRBJ1-5; the match to TRBD1 covers 9 bases. CDR1 and CDR2 from the germline V gene are MDHEN and SYDVKM. The CDR3 totals 15 residues. V was clipped by 2 bases and J by 5 bases; unmatched bases: 4.

A single count supports this clone. The chain combines TRBV21-1 with TRBJ1-1. TRBV21-1 constitutes a pseudogene. CDR3 length: 19 residues. Here the CDR3 DNA reads TGTGCCAGCAGCAAAGTCGGGGCAACCCTAGGAGGATCGAACACTGAAGCTTTCTTT. As protein: CASSKVGATLGGSNTEAFF.

This chain uses TRBV5-1 with TRBJ1-4; D possibly corresponds to TRBD1 (6 bases). The CDR3 length is 16 residues. Trimming pared 4 bases from V and 8 bases from J, leaving 21 bases between. From germline, CDR1 is SGHRS and CDR2 YFSETQ. CDR3 in DNA: TGCGCCAGCAGCCCCCAGCCGGACAGACAGCGGGAAAAACTGTTTTTT. Protein sequence: CASSPQPDRQREKLFF.